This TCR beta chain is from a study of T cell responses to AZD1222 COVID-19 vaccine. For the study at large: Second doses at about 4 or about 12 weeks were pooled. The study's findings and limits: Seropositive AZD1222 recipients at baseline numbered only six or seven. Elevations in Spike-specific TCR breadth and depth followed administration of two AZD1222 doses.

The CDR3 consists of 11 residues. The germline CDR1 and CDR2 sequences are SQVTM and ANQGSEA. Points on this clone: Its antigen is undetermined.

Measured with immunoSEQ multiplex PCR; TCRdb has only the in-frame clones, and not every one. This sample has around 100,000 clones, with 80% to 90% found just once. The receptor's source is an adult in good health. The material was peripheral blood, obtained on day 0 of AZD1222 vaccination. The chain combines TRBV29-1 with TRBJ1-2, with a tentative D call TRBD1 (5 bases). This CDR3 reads CMVRANYGYTF. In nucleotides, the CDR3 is TGCATGGTCAGGGCGAACTATGGCTACACCTTC.